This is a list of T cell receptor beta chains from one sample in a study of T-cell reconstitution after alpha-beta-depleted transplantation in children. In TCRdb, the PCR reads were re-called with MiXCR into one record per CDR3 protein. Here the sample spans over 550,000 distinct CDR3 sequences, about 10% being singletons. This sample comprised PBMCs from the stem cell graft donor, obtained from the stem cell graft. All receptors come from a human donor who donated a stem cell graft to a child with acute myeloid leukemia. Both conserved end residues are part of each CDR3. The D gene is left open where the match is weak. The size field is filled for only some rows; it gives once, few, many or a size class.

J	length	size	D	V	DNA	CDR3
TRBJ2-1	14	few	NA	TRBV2	TGTGCCAGCAACCAGGGGCTGTCCTACAATGAGCAGTTCTTC	CASNQGLSYNEQFF
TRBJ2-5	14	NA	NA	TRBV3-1	TGTGCCAGCAGCCCTTCAGGGGGGGGGGAGACCCAGTACTTC	CASSPSGGGETQYF
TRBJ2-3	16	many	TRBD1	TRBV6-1	TGTGCCAGCAGTCCCCGGGACAGGGGAGACACAGATACGCAGTATTTT	CASSPRDRGDTDTQYF
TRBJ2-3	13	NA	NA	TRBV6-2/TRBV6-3	TGTGCCAGCGTACGGGACCGCACAGATACGCAGTATTTT	CASVRDRTDTQYF
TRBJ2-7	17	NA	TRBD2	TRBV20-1	TGCAGTGCTAGACCTCTCGGTGGACTAGCGGACTCCTACGAGCAGTACTTC	CSARPLGGLADSYEQYF
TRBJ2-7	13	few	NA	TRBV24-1	TGTGCCACCAGTGATTTGAGGACCGAAGAGCAGTACTTC	CATSDLRTEEQYF
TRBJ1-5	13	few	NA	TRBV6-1	TGTGCCAGCAGTGACAGTAGCAATCAGCCCCAGCATTTT	CASSDSSNQPQHF
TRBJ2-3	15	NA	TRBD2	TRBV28	TGTGCCAGCAGTTTACCGGGAGGCTTTTCAGATACGCAGTATTTT	CASSLPGGFSDTQYF
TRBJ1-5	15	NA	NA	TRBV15	TGTGCCACCGGGGGACTAAAAGGGCGAAATCAGCCCCAGCATTTT	CATGGLKGRNQPQHF
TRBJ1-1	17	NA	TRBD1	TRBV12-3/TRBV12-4	TGTGCCAGCAGTTTAAGCGGGACAGCAGCTACCTACACTGAAGCTTTCTTT	CASSLSGTAATYTEAFF
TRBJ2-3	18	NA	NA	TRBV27	TGTGCCAGCAGTTTTAAGGGGGGGGGCGCCCCTAGCACAGATACGCAGTATTTT	CASSFKGGGAPSTDTQYF